One sample yielded the 12 T cell receptor beta chains listed below, sequenced in a study of beta chain features in type 1 diabetes. Expressed TCRB transcripts were sequenced after all isolated RNA was converted to cDNA. Measured with immunoSEQ multiplex PCR; TCRdb has only the in-frame clones, and not every one. The sample has about 300,000 clones; roughly 14% are singletons. These receptors' antigens are unknown. General observations from the study: Across all four CD4+ subsets, people with type 1 diabetes showed modestly shorter TCRB CDR3s.

The sequenced sample was naive CD4+ T cells from blood. These receptor sequences come from a woman younger than 35 with type 1 diabetes.

The J gene is TRBJ2-5, the V gene TRBV5-4, with 12 bases aligning to TRBD2. Germline trimming cut 0 bases from V and 4 bases from J; bases unmatched to any gene: 10. Germline V gene data show CDR1 as SGHNT and CDR2 as YYREEE (reference sequence). The CDR3 totals 18 residues. The CDR3 here is CASSLEGLAGPLGETQYF. In DNA, the CDR3 is TGTGCCAGCAGCTTGGAGGGACTAGCGGGCCCCTTGGGAGAGACCCAGTACTTC.

This clone was counted a few times. V is TRBV5-1 and J is TRBJ2-5, with D tentatively TRBD2 (5 bases). The CDR3 is 17 residues long. Trimming removed 0 bases from V and 2 bases from J, with 17 bases in between. Germline V gene data show CDR1 as SGHRS and CDR2 as YFSETQ. DNA of the CDR3: TGCGCCAGCAGCTTGGCGTCGGTCGGGGTAGAACAAGAGACCCAGTACTTC. Translated: CASSLASVGVEQETQYF.

This clone was counted only a few times. V is TRBV4-2 and J is TRBJ1-2, with 7 positions matching TRBD1. CDR1 LGHNA and CDR2 YNFKEQ come from the germline V gene. The junction had 5 bases not matched to a gene; V was cut back by 2 bases and J by 5 bases. This CDR3 has 14 amino acids. CDR3 bases: TGTGCCAGCAGCCAAAGGACAGGATGGTATGGCTACACCTTC. Its protein product is CASSQRTGWYGYTF.

This rearrangement joins TRBV7-3 to TRBJ2-3, with D maybe TRBD2 (5 bases). From germline, CDR1 is SGHTA and CDR2 FQGTGA. The CDR3 spans 13 residues. V was shortened by 2 bases and J by 8 bases, with 11 bases between the two germline ends. The CDR3: CASSLGSSSTQYF. The CDR3 nucleotides are TGTGCCAGCAGCTTAGGTTCTAGCAGTACGCAGTATTTT.

The V gene is TRBV5-1, the J gene TRBJ2-7; D may be TRBD2 (6 bases). This CDR3 has 13 amino acids. Per germline, CDR1 SGHRS and CDR2 YFSETQ. V lost 9 bases to trimming and J lost 7 bases, with 20 bases between them. The CDR3 region is CATGPGSGDEQYF. The CDR3 nucleotides are TGCGCCACCGGCCCCGGGAGTGGGGATGAGCAGTACTTC.

This clone was seen a handful of times. Other DNA sequences from this sample encode an identical CDR3 as well. V gene TRBV6-5 combines with J gene TRBJ2-7, with 9 bases matching TRBD2. The CDR3 runs to 16 residues. Trimming took 0 bases from V and 0 from J; bases not matched to a gene: 3. Germline V gene sequence: CDR1 MNHEY, CDR2 SVGAGI. For the CDR3, the DNA is TGTGCCAGCAGTTACTCAGGAGCGGGGGGCTCCTACGAGCAGTACTTC. It encodes CASSYSGAGGSYEQYF.

V is TRBV19 and J is TRBJ2-3; TRBD2 matches 11 bases. Germline V gene sequence: CDR1 LNHDA, CDR2 SQIVND (reference sequence). J gave up 0 bases and V 4 bases, and 9 bases lay outside the gene matches. The CDR3 runs 18 residues. This CDR3 reads CASSSPGTSGTSTDTQYF. CDR3 sequence (DNA): TGTGCCAGTAGTAGCCCGGGGACTAGCGGAACTAGCACAGATACGCAGTATTTT.

The sample holds a few counts of this clone. The CDR3 coding sequence is TGTGCCAGCAGCCAAGATCAGGGGTACGAGCAGTACGTC. Its protein product is CASSQDQGYEQYV. The gene calls are TRBV14 and TRBJ2-7, with a possible D match to TRBD1 (6 bases). Germline assignment: CDR1 SGHDN and CDR2 FVKESK. This CDR3 comprises 13 residues. The V gene lost 0 bases and the J gene lost 4 bases, with 7 bases spanning the gap.

This clone showed up just a few times. This sequence joins TRBV18 and TRBJ1-1; TRBD1 matches 12 bases. This CDR3 comprises 16 residues. Germline values: CDR1 KGHSH, CDR2 LQKENI. V was pared by 0 bases and J by 6 bases, with 5 bases of the junction left unmatched. CDR3 amino acids: CASSPPGQGALPEAFF. The DNA for the CDR3 is TGTGCCAGCTCACCACCGGGACAGGGGGCTTTGCCTGAAGCTTTCTTT.

This clone was seen more than once but under ten times. The V and J genes are TRBV19 and TRBJ2-3; 7 nucleotides line up with TRBD1. Per the germline V gene, CDR1 is LNHDA and CDR2 is SQIVND (reference sequence). The ends lost 6 bases at V and 2 bases at J; junction bases unmatched: 5. The CDR3 loop spans 14 amino acids. This CDR3 is CASSGTVNTDTQYF. Here the CDR3 DNA reads TGTGCCAGTAGCGGGACAGTAAACACAGATACGCAGTATTTT.

This clone was recorded a few times. The chain has TRBV18 and TRBJ2-2; D is perhaps TRBD1 (6 bases). CDR1 and CDR2 (germline): KGHSH, LQKENI. The germline V and J ends were trimmed by 3 bases and 1 base, with 6 bases remaining between them. The CDR3 runs to 14 residues. The CDR3 DNA follows: TGTGCCAGCTCACCGGACAGGAACACCGGGGAGCTGTTTTTT. This translates into CASSPDRNTGELFF.

This clone occurred a few times. The chain carries TRBV28 and TRBJ1-2; possibly TRBD1 for D (5 bases). The V end was cut by 5 bases, the J end by 4 bases, with 20 bases between. The CDR3 loop spans 16 amino acids. CDR1 and CDR2 from the germline V gene are MDHEN and SYDVKM. The CDR3 nucleotides are TGTGCCAGCAGTGTGCCCGGAGGGGCTTCTTCCTATGGCTACACCTTC. It yields the protein CASSVPGGASSYGYTF.